Sequencing of this TCR beta chain was carried out in a study of blood T cell repertoires in COVID-19. The repertoire was sequenced with immunoSEQ multiplex PCR; TCRdb's copy has only in-frame clones and lacks some. This table holds under 170,000 clones, approximately 86% found once. The CDR3 runs 17 residues. Germline CDR1 is SGHDN and CDR2 is FVKESK. V was pared by 0 bases and J by 1 base, with 4 bases of the junction left unmatched. The chain recombines TRBV14 with TRBJ2-2; 8 bases fit TRBD1. The TCR sequence derives from a man between 65 and 79 years old with acute or convalescent COVID-19. Material for sequencing was peripheral blood. CDR3 nucleotide sequence: TGTGCCAGCAGCCAAGAACTCGGGACAGGGAACACCGGGGAGCTGTTTTTT. It encodes CASSQELGTGNTGELFF.